This TCR beta chain comes out of a study of T cell repertoires in ileal Crohn's disease. Clones were sequenced by immunoSEQ multiplex PCR, and TCRdb holds only the in-frame ones, with some missing. The sample consists of about 62,000 clones, roughly 91% of them appearing once. CDR1 is SGHVS, CDR2 FNYEAQ, per germline. The CDR3 loop spans 13 amino acids. V lost 1 base, J lost 7 bases, and 10 bases lay in between. Sample time point: neoterminal ileum biopsy at postoperative endoscopy, about 6 months after surgery. Included were adult ileal or ileocolonic Crohn's patients indicated for ileocolonic resection.

This chain joins TRBV7-6 and TRBJ1-2, with a possible D match to TRBD1 (5 bases). Sequencing was performed on ileal tissue. The TCR comes from an adult with Crohn's disease. This CDR3 is CASSLGHQGGYTF. The DNA of the CDR3 is TGTGCCAGCAGCTTAGGGCACCAGGGTGGCTACACCTTC.